This T cell receptor beta chain is drawn from a study of cytomegalovirus exposure and HLA in healthy donors. This PCR relied on a set of 60 Vbeta primers and 13 Jbeta primers. Clones were sequenced by immunoSEQ multiplex PCR, and TCRdb holds only the in-frame ones, with some missing. This table has around 210,000 clones, roughly 77% appearing once. Concerning this clone itself: The antigen remains unidentified. Other nucleotide sequences from this sample produce the same CDR3.

CDR1 is SGDLS and CDR2 is YYNGEE in the germline V gene. Deletions cut 1 base from V and 0 bases from J, with 8 bases between. This CDR3 contains 15 residues. Study-wide findings and caveats: Previous analysis showed most TCR beta V segments were productive about 90% or about 30% of the time. It is likely that the observed cluster of highly shared sequence variants was a sequencing artifact. Rarity marked most TCR sequences, yet some public TCRs occurred in many donors. V- and J-gene trimming of TCR beta was linked (in a later analysis) to a missense DCLRE1C variant.

The receptor comes from a male donor in good health and CMV-seropositive. The chain couples TRBV9 to TRBJ1-3; the D gene is possibly TRBD1 (5 bases). Specimen: PBMCs. The CDR3 here is CASSVSGSSGNTIYF. The CDR3 DNA reads TGTGCCAGCAGCGTATCAGGGTCCTCTGGAAACACCATATATTTT.